The source of this T cell receptor (beta chain) is a study of chemoradiotherapy in HPV16-positive cancers. Across the study: Functional T-cell assays on a couple of HPV16-positive patients' cells defined candidate HPV-specific clones and common TCR motifs.

Produced via immunoSEQ multiplex PCR; TCRdb's table is partial and in-frame only. Of some 25,000 clones listed, roughly 94% are singletons. Trimming took 1 base from V and 6 from J; bases not matched to a gene: 2. CDR3 length: 15 amino acids. Per germline, CDR1 SGHVS and CDR2 FQNEAQ. Samples were taken several times over chemoradiotherapy. The specimen was taken from a patient who underwent chemoradiotherapy. V is TRBV7-8 and J is TRBJ2-2, with 10 bases identical to TRBD1. The clonotype originates from a human donor with HPV-associated anogenital cancer. CDR3 sequence: CASSLGGTGAGELFF. CDR3 DNA: TGTGCCAGCAGCTTAGGTGGGACAGGGGCCGGGGAGCTGTTTTTT.